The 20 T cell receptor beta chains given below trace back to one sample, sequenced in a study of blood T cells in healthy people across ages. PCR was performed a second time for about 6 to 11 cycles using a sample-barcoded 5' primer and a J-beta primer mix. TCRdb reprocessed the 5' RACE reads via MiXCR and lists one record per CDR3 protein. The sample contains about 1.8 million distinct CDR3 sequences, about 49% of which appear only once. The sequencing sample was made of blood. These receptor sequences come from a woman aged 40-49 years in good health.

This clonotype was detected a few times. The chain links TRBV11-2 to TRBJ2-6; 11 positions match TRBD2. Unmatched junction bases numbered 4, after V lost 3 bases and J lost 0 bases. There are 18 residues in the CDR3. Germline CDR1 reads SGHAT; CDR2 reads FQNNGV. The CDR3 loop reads CASSFLAGGPSGANVLTF. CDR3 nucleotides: TGTGCCAGCAGCTTCCTAGCGGGGGGCCCCTCTGGGGCCAACGTCCTGACTTTC.

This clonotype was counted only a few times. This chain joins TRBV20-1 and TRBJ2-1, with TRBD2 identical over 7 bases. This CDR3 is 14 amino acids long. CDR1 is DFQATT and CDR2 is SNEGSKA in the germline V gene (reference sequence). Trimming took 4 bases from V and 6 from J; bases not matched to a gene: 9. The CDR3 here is CSAKVRGLGNEQFF. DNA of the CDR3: TGCAGTGCTAAGGTGCGGGGGTTAGGCAATGAGCAGTTCTTC.

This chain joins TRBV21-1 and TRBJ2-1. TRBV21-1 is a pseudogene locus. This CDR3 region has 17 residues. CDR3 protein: CASSNDTDKASYNEQFF. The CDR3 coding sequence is TGTGCCAGCAGCAATGATACAGATAAGGCCTCCTACAATGAGCAGTTCTTC.

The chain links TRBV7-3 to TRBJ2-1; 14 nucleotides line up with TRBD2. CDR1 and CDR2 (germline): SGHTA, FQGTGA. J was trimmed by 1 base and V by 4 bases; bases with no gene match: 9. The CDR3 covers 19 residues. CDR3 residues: CASSSRLAGGHPSYNEQFF. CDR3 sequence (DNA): TGTGCCAGCAGCTCTCGACTAGCGGGGGGGCATCCGTCCTACAATGAGCAGTTCTTC.

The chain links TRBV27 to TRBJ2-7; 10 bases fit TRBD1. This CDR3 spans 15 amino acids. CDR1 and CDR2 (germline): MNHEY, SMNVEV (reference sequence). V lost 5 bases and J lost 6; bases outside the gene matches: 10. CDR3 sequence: CASSLTRQGAGEQYF. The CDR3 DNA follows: TGTGCCAGCAGTCTAACGAGACAGGGGGCAGGCGAGCAGTACTTC.

In DNA form, the CDR3 reads TGCAGCGTTTACAGGGAAAGGAGCACTGAAGCTTTCTTT. It yields the protein CSVYRERSTEAFF. The chain is built from TRBV29-1 and TRBJ1-1, with a tentative D call TRBD1 (6 bases). This CDR3 region has 13 residues. Germline V lookup: CDR1 SQVTM, CDR2 ANQGSEA. Trimming stripped 5 bases from V and 4 bases from J, with 14 bases between.

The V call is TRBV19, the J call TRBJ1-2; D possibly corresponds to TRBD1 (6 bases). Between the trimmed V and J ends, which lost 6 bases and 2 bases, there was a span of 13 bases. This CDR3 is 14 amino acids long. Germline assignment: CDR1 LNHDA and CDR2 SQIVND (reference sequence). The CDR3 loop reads CASRLGGGNYGYTF. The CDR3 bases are TGTGCCAGTAGGCTCGGAGGGGGGAACTATGGCTACACCTTC.

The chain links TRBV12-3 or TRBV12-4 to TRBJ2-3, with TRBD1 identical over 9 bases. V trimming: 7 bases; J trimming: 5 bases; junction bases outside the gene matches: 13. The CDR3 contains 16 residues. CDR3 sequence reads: CASNYRTGGAGDTQYF. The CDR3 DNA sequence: TGTGCCAGCAACTACCGTACAGGGGGCGCGGGAGATACGCAGTATTTT.

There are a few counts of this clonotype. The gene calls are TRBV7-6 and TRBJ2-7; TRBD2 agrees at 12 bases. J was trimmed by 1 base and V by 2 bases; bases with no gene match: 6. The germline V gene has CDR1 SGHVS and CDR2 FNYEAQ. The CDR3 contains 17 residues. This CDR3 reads CASSLPLAGGDSYEQYF. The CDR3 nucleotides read TGTGCCAGCAGCTTACCCCTAGCGGGGGGGGATTCCTACGAGCAGTACTTC.

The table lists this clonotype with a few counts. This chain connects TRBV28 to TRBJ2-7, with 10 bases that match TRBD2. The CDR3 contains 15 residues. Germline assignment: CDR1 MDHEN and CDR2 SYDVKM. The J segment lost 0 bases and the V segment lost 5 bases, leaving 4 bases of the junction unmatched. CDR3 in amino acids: CASSTPSGSSYEQYF. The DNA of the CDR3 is TGTGCCAGCAGTACACCTAGCGGGAGCTCCTACGAGCAGTACTTC.

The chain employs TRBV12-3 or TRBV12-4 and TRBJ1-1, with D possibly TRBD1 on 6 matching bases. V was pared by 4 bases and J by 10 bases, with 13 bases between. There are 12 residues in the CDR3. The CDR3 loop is CASSWRPGVAFF. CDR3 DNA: TGTGCCAGCAGTTGGAGGCCAGGGGTAGCTTTCTTT.

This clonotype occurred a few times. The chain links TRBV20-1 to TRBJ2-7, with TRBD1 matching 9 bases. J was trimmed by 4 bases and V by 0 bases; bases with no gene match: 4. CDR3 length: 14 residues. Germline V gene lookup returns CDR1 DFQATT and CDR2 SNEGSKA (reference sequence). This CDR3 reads CSAREQGALYEQYF. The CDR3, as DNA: TGCAGTGCTAGAGAACAGGGGGCGTTATACGAGCAGTACTTC.

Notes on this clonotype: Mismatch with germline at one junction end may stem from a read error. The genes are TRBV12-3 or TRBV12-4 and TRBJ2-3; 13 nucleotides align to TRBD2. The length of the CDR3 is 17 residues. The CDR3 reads CASRLGTSGARADTQYF. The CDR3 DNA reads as TGTGCCAGCAGGTTAGGGACTAGCGGGGCTCGCGCAGATACGCAGTATTTT.

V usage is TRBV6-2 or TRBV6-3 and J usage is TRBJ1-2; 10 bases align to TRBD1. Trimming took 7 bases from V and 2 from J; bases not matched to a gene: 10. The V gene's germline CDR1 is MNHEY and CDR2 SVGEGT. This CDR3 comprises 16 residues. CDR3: CASIDRGRNFNYGYTF. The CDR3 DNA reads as TGTGCCAGCATTGACAGGGGGCGAAACTTCAACTATGGCTACACCTTC.

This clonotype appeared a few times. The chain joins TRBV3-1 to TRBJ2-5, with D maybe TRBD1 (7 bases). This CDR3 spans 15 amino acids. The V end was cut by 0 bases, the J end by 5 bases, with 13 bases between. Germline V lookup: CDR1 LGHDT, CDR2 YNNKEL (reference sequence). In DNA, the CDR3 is TGTGCCAGCAGCCAAGATCAGGGGGGCTACGAGACCCAGTACTTC. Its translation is CASSQDQGGYETQYF.

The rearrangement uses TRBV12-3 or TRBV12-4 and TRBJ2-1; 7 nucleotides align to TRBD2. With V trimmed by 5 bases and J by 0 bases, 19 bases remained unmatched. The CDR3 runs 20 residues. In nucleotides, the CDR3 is TGTGCCAGCAGTCCCTTGGGGCGGGGGAGCCCTCAACACTCCTACAATGAGCAGTTCTTC. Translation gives CASSPLGRGSPQHSYNEQFF.

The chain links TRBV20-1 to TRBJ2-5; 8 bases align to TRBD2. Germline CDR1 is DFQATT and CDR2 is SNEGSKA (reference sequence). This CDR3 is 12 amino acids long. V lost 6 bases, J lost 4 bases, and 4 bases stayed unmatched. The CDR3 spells CSATSGPETQYF. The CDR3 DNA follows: TGCAGTGCAACTAGCGGTCCAGAGACCCAGTACTTC.

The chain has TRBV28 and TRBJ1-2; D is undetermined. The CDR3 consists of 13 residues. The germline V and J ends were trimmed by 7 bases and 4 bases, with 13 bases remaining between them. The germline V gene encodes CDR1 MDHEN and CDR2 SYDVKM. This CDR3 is CASTAFTAYGYTF. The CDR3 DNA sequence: TGTGCCAGCACCGCCTTTACTGCCTATGGCTACACCTTC.

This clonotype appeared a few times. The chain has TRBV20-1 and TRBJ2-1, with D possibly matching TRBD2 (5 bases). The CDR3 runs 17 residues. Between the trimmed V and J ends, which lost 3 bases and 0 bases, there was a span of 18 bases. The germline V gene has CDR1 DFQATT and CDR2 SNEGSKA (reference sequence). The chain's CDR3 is CSARVPTGKSSYNEQFF. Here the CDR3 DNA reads TGCAGTGCTAGGGTCCCGACGGGAAAGAGCTCCTACAATGAGCAGTTCTTC.

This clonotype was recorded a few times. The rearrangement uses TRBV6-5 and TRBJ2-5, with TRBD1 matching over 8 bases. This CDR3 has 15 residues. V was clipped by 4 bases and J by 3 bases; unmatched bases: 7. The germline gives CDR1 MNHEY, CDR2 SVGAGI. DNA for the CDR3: TGTGCCAGCAGTTTATACAGGGGGTTAGAAGAGACCCAGTACTTC. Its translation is CASSLYRGLEETQYF.